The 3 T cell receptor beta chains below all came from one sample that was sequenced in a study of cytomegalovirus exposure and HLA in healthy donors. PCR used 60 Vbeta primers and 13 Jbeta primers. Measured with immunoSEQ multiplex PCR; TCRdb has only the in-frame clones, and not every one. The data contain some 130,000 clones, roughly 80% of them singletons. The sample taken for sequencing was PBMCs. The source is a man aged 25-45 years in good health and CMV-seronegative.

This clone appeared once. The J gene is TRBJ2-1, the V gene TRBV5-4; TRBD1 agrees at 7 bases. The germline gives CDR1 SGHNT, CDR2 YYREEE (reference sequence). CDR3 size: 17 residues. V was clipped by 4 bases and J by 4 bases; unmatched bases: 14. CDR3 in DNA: TGTGCCAGCAGCGGCGATCAACCGGGACAGTTTTACAATGAGCAGTTCTTC. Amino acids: CASSGDQPGQFYNEQFF.

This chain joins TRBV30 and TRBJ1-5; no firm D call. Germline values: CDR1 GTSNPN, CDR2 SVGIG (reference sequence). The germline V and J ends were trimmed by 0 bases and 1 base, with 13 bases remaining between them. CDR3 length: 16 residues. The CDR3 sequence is CAWSVRGRWSNQPQHF. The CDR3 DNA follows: TGTGCCTGGAGTGTACGAGGTCGGTGGAGCAATCAGCCCCAGCATTTT.

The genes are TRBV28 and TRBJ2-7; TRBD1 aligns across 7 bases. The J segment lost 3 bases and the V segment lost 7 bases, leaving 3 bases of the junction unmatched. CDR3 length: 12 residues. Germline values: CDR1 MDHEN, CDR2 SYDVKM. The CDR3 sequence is CASITGDYEQYF. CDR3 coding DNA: TGTGCCAGCATCACAGGGGACTACGAGCAGTACTTC. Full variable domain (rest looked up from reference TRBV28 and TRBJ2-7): DVKVTQSSRYLVKRTGEKVFLECVQDMDHENMFWYRQDPGLGLRLIYFSYDVKMKEKGDIPEGYSVSREKKERFSLILESASTNQTSMYLCASITGDYEQYFGPGTRLTVT.